This T cell receptor beta chain was obtained from a study of technical replicates of blood from a handful of donors (TCRdb year 2017). In the germline V gene, CDR1 corresponds to MGHDK and CDR2 to SYGVNS. The CDR3 runs 15 amino acids, cysteine and phenylalanine included. Just the 45-base CDR3 DNA is kept, in frame starting at base 1. V loses 4 bases at its end and J loses 3 bases; junction bases beyond the gene matches: 7. Library preparation used the immunoSEQ multiplex PCR assay. TCRdb carries this immuneACCESS record with in-frame sequences only. Its versions omit some clonotypes, under half of them owing to an unresolved V gene in the studies checked, with the rest unexplained. This sample comprises about 15,000 clones, approximately 80% of them detected only once. Roughly a tenth of the sample is taken by the ten largest. For this clone: Its antigen is not yet known. Base qualities are not recorded, but no much larger clone differs from it by a single base.

The receptor comes from a human donor in good health. Some clones in this sample may be carry-over from other donors' samples. The chain was built from TRBV25-1 and TRBJ2-7, with 9 central nucleotides matching TRBD1. Sequenced sample: PBMCs. CDR3 sequence: CASSVTGTGNYEQYF. In nucleotides, the sequence is TGTGCCAGCAGTGTCACCGGGACAGGGAACTACGAGCAGTACTTC.